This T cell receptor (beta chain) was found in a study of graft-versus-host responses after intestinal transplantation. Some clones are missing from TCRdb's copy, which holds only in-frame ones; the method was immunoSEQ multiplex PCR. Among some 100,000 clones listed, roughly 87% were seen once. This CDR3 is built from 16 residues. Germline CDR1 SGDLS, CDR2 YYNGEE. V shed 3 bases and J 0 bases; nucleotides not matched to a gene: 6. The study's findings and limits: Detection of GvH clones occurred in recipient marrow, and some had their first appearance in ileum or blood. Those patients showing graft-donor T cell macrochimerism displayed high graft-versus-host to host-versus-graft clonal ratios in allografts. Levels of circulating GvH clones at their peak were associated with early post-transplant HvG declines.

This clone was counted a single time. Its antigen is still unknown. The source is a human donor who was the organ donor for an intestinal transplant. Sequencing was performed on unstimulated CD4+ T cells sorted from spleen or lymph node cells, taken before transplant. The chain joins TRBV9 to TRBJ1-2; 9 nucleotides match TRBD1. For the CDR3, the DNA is TGTGCCAGCAGCGAGGGACAGGGCCTCACTAACTATGGCTACACCTTC. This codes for CASSEGQGLTNYGYTF.